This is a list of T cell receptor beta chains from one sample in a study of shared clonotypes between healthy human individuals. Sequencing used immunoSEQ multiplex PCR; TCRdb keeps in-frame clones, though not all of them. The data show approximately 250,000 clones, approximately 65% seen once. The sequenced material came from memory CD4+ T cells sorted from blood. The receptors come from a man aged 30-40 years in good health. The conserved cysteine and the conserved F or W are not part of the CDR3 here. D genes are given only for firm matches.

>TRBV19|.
ASSIDTNYGYT
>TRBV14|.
ASSQEKGTNTEAF
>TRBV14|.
ASSQSRTPGRETQY
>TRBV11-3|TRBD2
ASSLVGIAGINEQF
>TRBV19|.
ASGRASTDTQY
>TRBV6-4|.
ASSGGHGWLNKQF
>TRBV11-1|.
ASSPSYNEQF
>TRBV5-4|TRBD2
AAGLAGGASYNEQF
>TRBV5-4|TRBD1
ASSSPGQGFTEAF
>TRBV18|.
ASSPERETQY
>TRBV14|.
ASSLKSRAPTTEAF
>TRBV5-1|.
ASSSQETQY
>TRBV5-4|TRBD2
ASSSGRAGDTQY
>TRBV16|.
ASSVDEQY
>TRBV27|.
ASQKTGIGNQPQH
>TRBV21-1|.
ASSFGTGRYYT
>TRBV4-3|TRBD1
ASSQDRTGGYEQY
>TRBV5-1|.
ASSKGDGSYEQY
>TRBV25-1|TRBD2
ASSEAGVSEQY
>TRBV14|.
ASSLRTTNTGELF
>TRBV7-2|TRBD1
ASSFYRGGYGYT
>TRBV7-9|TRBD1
ASSLQGAPNEQY